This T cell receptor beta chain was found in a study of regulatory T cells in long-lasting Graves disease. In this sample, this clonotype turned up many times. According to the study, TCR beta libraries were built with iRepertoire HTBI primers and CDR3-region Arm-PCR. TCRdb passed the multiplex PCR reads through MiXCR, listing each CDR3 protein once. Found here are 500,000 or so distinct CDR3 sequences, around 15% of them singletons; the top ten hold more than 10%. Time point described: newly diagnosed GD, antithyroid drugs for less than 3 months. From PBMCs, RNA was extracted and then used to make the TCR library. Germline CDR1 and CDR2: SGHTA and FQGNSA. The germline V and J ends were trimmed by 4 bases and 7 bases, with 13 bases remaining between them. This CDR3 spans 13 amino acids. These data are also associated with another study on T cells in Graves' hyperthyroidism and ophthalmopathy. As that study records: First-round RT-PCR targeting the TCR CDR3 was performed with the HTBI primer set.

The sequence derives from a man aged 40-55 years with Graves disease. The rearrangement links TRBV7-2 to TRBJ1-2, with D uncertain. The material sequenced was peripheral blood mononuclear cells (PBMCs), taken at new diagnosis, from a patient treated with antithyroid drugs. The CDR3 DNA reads TGTGCCAGCAGCTCCCAGCTTCTTAGTGGCTACACCTTC. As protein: CASSSQLLSGYTF.